This T cell receptor (beta chain) was recorded in a study of radiation and T cells in renal cell carcinoma. Profiled with immunoSEQ multiplex PCR; TCRdb holds only in-frame clones, not every one. The data show about 60,000 clones, just over 75% seen once. Time point here: blood 2 weeks post-SBRT. As to treatment: 15 Gy SBRT to primary tumor, nephrectomy 4 weeks later. Trimming left V 8 bases short and J 4 bases short, with 12 bases between. The germline CDR1 and CDR2 sequences are MNHEY and SVGAGI. The CDR3 is made up of 13 amino acids. Sequencing used blood, obtained from a patient whose treatment included radiotherapy and nephrectomy. V and J are TRBV6-5 and TRBJ2-1; the D call may be TRBD1 or TRBD2 (6 bases each). The receptor comes from a man in his fifties or sixties with renal cell carcinoma. This CDR3 is CASGGGQYNEQFF. The CDR3 DNA follows: TGTGCCAGCGGAGGGGGTCAATACAATGAGCAGTTCTTC.